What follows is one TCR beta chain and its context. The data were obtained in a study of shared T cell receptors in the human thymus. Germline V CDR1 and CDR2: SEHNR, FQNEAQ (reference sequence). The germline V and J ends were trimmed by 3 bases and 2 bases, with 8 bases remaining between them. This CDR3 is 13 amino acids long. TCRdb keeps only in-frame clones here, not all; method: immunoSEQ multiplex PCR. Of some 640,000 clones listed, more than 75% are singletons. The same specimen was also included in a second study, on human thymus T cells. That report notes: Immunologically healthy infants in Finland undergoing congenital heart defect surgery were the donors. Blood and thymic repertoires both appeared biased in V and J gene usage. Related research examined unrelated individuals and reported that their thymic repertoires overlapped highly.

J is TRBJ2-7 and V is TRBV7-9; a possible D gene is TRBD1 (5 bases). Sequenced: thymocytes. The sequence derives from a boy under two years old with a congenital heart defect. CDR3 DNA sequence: TGTGCCAGCAGCTTCGGACAAGCCTACGAGCAGTACTTC. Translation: CASSFGQAYEQYF. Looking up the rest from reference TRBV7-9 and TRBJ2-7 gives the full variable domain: DTGVSQNPRHKITKRGQNVTFRCDPISEHNRLYWYRQTLGQGPEFLTYFQNEAQLEKSRLLSDRFSAERPKGSFSTLEIQRTEQGDSAMYLCASSFGQAYEQYFGPGTRLTVT.